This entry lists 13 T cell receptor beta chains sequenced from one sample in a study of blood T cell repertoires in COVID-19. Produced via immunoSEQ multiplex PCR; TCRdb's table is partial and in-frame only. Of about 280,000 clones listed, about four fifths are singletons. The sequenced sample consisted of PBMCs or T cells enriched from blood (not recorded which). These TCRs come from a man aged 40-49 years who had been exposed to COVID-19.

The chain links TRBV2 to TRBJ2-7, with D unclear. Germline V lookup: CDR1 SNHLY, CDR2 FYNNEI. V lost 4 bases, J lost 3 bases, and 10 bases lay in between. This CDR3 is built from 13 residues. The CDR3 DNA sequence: TGTGCCAGCAGTGTTAACCTAAACTACGAGCAGTACTTC. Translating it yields CASSVNLNYEQYF.

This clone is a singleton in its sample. This CDR3 is CASSFRWTSGSQGKTQYF. Here the CDR3 DNA reads TGCGCCAGCAGCTTTCGATGGACTAGCGGGTCCCAGGGAAAGACCCAGTACTTC. V gene TRBV5-1 combines with J gene TRBJ2-5, with 11 bases fitting TRBD2. Germline V gene lookup returns CDR1 SGHRS and CDR2 YFSETQ. The CDR3 is 18 residues long. The trim removed 2 bases at V and 6 bases at J, leaving 15 bases unmatched.

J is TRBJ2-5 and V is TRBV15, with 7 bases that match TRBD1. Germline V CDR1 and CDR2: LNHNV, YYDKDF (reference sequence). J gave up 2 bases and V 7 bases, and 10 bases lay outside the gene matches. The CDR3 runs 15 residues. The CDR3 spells CATTDQRQGQETQYF. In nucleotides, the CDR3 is TGTGCCACCACGGATCAACGACAGGGACAAGAGACCCAGTACTTC.

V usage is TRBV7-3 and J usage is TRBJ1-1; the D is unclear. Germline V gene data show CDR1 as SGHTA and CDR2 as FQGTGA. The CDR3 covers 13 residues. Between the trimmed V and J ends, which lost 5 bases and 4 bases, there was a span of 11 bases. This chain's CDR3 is CASSPLFGTEAFF. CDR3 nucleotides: TGTGCCAGCAGCCCGCTTTTCGGCACTGAAGCTTTCTTT. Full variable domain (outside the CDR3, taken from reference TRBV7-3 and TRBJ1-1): GAGVSQTPSNKVTEKGKYVELRCDPISGHTALYWYRQSLGQGPEFLIYFQGTGAADDSGLPNDRFFAVRPEGSVSTLKIQRTERGDSAVYLCASSPLFGTEAFFGQGTRLTVV.

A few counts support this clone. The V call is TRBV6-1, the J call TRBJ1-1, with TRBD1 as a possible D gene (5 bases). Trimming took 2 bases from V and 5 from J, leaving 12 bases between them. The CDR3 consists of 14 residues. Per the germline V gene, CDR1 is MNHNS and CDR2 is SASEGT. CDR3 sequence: CASSESRGGTEAFF. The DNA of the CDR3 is TGTGCCAGCAGTGAATCACGGGGGGGGACTGAAGCTTTCTTT.

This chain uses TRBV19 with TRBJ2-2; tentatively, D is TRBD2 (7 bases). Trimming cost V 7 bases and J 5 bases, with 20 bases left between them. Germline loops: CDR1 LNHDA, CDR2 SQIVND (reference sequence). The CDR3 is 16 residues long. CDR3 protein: CASNPRGDYFTGELFF. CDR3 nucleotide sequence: TGTGCCAGTAACCCGAGGGGGGACTACTTTACCGGGGAGCTGTTTTTT.

DNA of the CDR3: TGTGCCAGTAGTATGAGCGACTCTGGGGCCAACGTCCTGACTTTC. Protein: CASSMSDSGANVLTF. The genes are TRBV19 and TRBJ2-6; D remains unclear. The CDR3 covers 15 residues. Per germline, CDR1 LNHDA and CDR2 SQIVND (reference sequence). Trimming pared 3 bases from V and 0 bases from J, leaving 6 bases between.

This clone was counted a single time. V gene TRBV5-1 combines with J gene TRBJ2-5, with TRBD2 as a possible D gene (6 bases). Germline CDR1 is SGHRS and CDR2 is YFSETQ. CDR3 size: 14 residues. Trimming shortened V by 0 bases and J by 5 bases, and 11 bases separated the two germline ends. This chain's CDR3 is CASSLEAGRETQYF. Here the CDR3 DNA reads TGCGCCAGCAGCTTGGAAGCGGGTCGGGAGACCCAGTACTTC.

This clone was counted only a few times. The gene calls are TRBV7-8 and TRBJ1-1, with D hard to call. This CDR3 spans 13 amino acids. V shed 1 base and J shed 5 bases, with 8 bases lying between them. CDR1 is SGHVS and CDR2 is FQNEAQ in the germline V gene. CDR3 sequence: CASSLGENTEAFF. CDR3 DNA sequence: TGTGCCAGCAGCTTAGGTGAGAATACTGAAGCTTTCTTT.

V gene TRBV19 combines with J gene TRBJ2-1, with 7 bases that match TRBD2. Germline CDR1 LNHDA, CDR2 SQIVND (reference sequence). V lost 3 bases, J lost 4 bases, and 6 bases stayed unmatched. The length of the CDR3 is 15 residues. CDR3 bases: TGTGCCAGTAGTATTGGCGGGAGCGTGTACAATGAGCAGTTCTTC. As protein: CASSIGGSVYNEQFF.

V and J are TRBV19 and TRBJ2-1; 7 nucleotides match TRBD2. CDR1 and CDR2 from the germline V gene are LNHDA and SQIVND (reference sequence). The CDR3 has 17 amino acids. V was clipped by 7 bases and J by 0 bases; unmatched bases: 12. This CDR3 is CASISGASSSSYNEQFF. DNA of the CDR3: TGTGCCAGTATAAGCGGGGCCTCCTCCAGCTCCTACAATGAGCAGTTCTTC.

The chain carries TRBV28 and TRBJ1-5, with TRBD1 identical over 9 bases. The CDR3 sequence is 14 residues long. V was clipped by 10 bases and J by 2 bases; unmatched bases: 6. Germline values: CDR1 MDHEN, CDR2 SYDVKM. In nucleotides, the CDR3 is TGTGCCAATTCGGACAGGGGTCGCAATCAGCCCCAGCATTTT. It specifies CANSDRGRNQPQHF.

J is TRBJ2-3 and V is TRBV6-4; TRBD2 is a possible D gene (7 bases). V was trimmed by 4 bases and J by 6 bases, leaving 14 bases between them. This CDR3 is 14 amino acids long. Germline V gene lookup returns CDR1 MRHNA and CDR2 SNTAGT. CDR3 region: CASSVDGGPDTQYF. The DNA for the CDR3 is TGTGCCAGCAGTGTTGACGGGGGGCCGGATACGCAGTATTTT.